Listed below are T cell receptor beta chains from one sample, sequenced in a study of CD8 T cells in ankylosing spondylitis. TCRdb passed the 5' RACE reads through MiXCR, listing each CDR3 protein once. The sample shows around 130,000 distinct CDR3 sequences, about 7% of them seen only once. Specimen: blood, either unsorted or a sorted T cell fraction (not recorded which). The receptors shown here come from a male donor with ankylosing spondylitis or in good health (not recorded which). Each CDR3 is given with its conserved first and last residue. A D gene is named only where the DNA matches it firmly. The size field is filled for only some rows; it gives once, few, many or a size class.

d_gene	v_gene	abundance	j_gene	len	CDR3nt	CDR3aa
NA	TRBV5-1	many	TRBJ2-3	12	TGCGCCAGCAGAGTGGCCACAGATACGCAGTATTTT	CASRVATDTQYF
TRBD1	TRBV19	few	TRBJ1-1	14	TGTGCCAGTAGGTACAGGGGATTGAACACTGAAGCTTTCTTT	CASRYRGLNTEAFF
NA	TRBV5-1	many	TRBJ2-1	14	TGCGCCAGCAGCTTGGGGGCAAACTACAATGAGCAGTTCTTC	CASSLGANYNEQFF
NA	TRBV13	NA	TRBJ2-1	13	TGTGCCAGCAGCGCAAACAGCTACAATGAGCAGTTCTTC	CASSANSYNEQFF
TRBD1	TRBV3-1	many	TRBJ2-7	15	TGTGCCAGCAGCGCCCGGGACAGGTATCCCTACGAGCAGTACTTC	CASSARDRYPYEQYF
NA	TRBV27	many	TRBJ1-2	13	TGTGCCAGCAGTTTAGTGGGAGGTGGCGGCTACACCTTC	CASSLVGGGGYTF
TRBD2	TRBV5-1	many	TRBJ2-7	15	TGCGCCAGCAGCTTGGTCGGGACTAGCCCATACGAGCAGTACTTC	CASSLVGTSPYEQYF
NA	TRBV5-1	many	TRBJ1-3	15	TGCGCCAGCAGCTTGGAGGCAAACTCTGGAAACACCATATATTTT	CASSLEANSGNTIYF
NA	TRBV5-1	many	TRBJ2-2	16	TGCGCCAGCAGCCCGAGACTAGGAGGGAACACCGGGGAGCTGTTTTTT	CASSPRLGGNTGELFF
NA	TRBV5-1	many	TRBJ2-4	13	TGCGCCAGCAGCCCAGAGTATGGTAACATTCAGTACTTC	CASSPEYGNIQYF
NA	TRBV5-1	many	TRBJ2-2	19	TGCGCCAGCAGCTTGGTTTCCCGGGACGTAAGAGGGTACACCGGGGAGCTGTTTTTT	CASSLVSRDVRGYTGELFF
TRBD2	TRBV20-1	many	TRBJ2-5	15	TGCAGTGCCCACCTAGCGGGGGGGCCAAAAGAGACCCAGTACTTC	CSAHLAGGPKETQYF
NA	TRBV2	many	TRBJ2-5	12	TGTGCCAGCACAGGGGACCAAGAGACCCAGTACTTC	CASTGDQETQYF
NA	TRBV6-5	many	TRBJ2-4	15	TGTGCCAGCAGTTACGACAGGGAGGATAGAAACATTCAGTACTTC	CASSYDREDRNIQYF
TRBD1	TRBV5-1	many	TRBJ1-2	13	TGCGCCAGCAGCTTCGGGACAGGGGATGGCTACACCTTC	CASSFGTGDGYTF
NA	TRBV12-3/TRBV12-4	many	TRBJ1-2	14	TGTGCCAGCAGCCCCGGCGGGGGCAGCTATGGCTACACCTTC	CASSPGGGSYGYTF
NA	TRBV6-5	many	TRBJ1-1	14	TGTGCCAGCAGTTATCGAGATCTGAACACTGAAGCTTTCTTT	CASSYRDLNTEAFF
NA	TRBV28	many	TRBJ2-7	19	TGTGCCAGCAGCCACTCCCGGTCGCAACTGACCTACCAAACCTACGAGCAGTACTTC	CASSHSRSQLTYQTYEQYF
TRBD1	TRBV25-1	many	TRBJ1-4	16	TGTGCCAGCAGTGACAATTGGCAGGGGGGATATGAAAAACTGTTTTTT	CASSDNWQGGYEKLFF
NA	TRBV5-1	many	TRBJ1-2	13	TGCGCCAGCAGCTTGTTCGCGGGGGCTGGCTACACCTTC	CASSLFAGAGYTF
TRBD1	TRBV14	many	TRBJ1-1	14	TGTGCCAGCAGCCAAGTTCAGGGGGCCACTGAAGCTTTCTTT	CASSQVQGATEAFF
NA	TRBV20-1	many	TRBJ1-2	13	TGCAGTGCCCGGTACAGGGAGATATATGGCTACACCTTC	CSARYREIYGYTF
TRBD2	TRBV20-1	many	TRBJ2-7	16	TGCAGTGCTGTACGACAGGGTCTAGCGGGGGGCTACGAGCAGTACTTC	CSAVRQGLAGGYEQYF
TRBD1	TRBV20-1	many	TRBJ2-1	14	TGCAGTGCTGCGGACAGGGGATCCTACAATGAGCAGTTCTTC	CSAADRGSYNEQFF
NA	TRBV5-1	NA	TRBJ2-6	16	TGCGCCAGCAGCTTGGGCCAGAACACTGGGGCCAACGTCCTGACTTTC	CASSLGQNTGANVLTF
NA	TRBV5-1	many	TRBJ1-5	14	TGCGCCAGCAGCTTTGGGCCCGACGGTCAGCCCCAGCATTTT	CASSFGPDGQPQHF
NA	TRBV5-1	many	TRBJ1-6	13	TGCGCCAGCAGCTCAGAACAGAATTCACCCCTCCACTTT	CASSSEQNSPLHF
TRBD2	TRBV19	many	TRBJ2-1	16	TGTGCCAGTAGTATTGGATTAGCGGGGGACTACAATGAGCAGTTCTTC	CASSIGLAGDYNEQFF
NA	TRBV7-2	many	TRBJ2-7	14	TGTGCCAGCAGCTTAGTCGGTCAGGGACGCGAGCAGTACTTC	CASSLVGQGREQYF
NA	TRBV20-1	few	TRBJ1-6	14	TGCAGTGCTAGTGACCAGGGCTATAATTCACCCCTCCACTTT	CSASDQGYNSPLHF
NA	TRBV7-2	many	TRBJ2-1	14	TGTGCCAGCAGCCCAGGGACTGCAGACAATGAGCAGTTCTTC	CASSPGTADNEQFF
NA	TRBV20-1	NA	TRBJ2-2	16	TGCAGTGCTAGAATCTTAGGCGGGGCCGGCACCGGGGAGCTGTTTTTT	CSARILGGAGTGELFF
TRBD1	TRBV9	many	TRBJ2-4	16	TGTGCCAGCAGCGTCGGACAGGGGGCAACCAAAAACATTCAGTACTTC	CASSVGQGATKNIQYF
NA	TRBV20-1	many	TRBJ1-1	14	TGCAGTGCTAGCGTATCGCTGTTGAACACTGAAGCTTTCTTT	CSASVSLLNTEAFF
TRBD1	TRBV5-1	NA	TRBJ2-1	11	TGCGCCAGCAGCCAGGACAGGGTGCAGTTCTTC	CASSQDRVQFF
NA	TRBV29-1	many	TRBJ2-1	12	TGCAGCGTTGTAGGGACTTACAATGAGCAGTTCTTC	CSVVGTYNEQFF
TRBD1	TRBV5-1	many	TRBJ1-1	15	TGCGCCAGCAGCGACGCTCGACAGGGAGTCACTGAAGCTTTCTTT	CASSDARQGVTEAFF
TRBD2	TRBV20-1	NA	TRBJ2-2	14	TGCAGTGCCACTAGCGGGAGGGTTGACGGGGAGCTGTTTTTT	CSATSGRVDGELFF
NA	TRBV6-5	many	TRBJ1-6	15	TGTGCCAGCAGTTATGGGGGGGCCTATAATTCACCCCTCCACTTT	CASSYGGAYNSPLHF
NA	TRBV27	many	TRBJ1-1	16	TGTGCCAGCAGTCACGAGAGGACAGCTATGAACACTGAAGCTTTCTTT	CASSHERTAMNTEAFF
TRBD1	TRBV11-2	many	TRBJ2-2	18	TGTGCCAGCAGCTTACCCCCTGGACAGGGGCCGATGGCCGGGGAGCTGTTTTTT	CASSLPPGQGPMAGELFF
NA	TRBV5-1	NA	TRBJ2-1	14	TGCGCCAGCAGCTCCACAGGGAGTGCCAATGAGCAGTTCTTC	CASSSTGSANEQFF
NA	TRBV5-1	many	TRBJ1-2	14	TGCGCCAGCAGCTTGGAGGCAGGGGAGTATGGCTACACCTTC	CASSLEAGEYGYTF
TRBD1	TRBV20-1	many	TRBJ1-6	17	TGCAGTGCCACCGGGACAGGCGCTAGCTCCTATAATTCACCCCTCCACTTT	CSATGTGASSYNSPLHF
NA	TRBV11-1	many	TRBJ2-1	19	TGTGCCAGCAGCTTAATCAGGCAGGGAAAGGATGGAAGCTACAATGAGCAGTTCTTC	CASSLIRQGKDGSYNEQFF
TRBD1	TRBV5-1	many	TRBJ2-7	15	TGCGCCAGCAGCTTGTCTACGGGACAGACCTACGAGCAGTACTTC	CASSLSTGQTYEQYF
TRBD2	TRBV25-1	many	TRBJ2-1	17	TGTGCCAGCTCTTTACTTAGCGGGAGAAGATCCTACAATGAGCAGTTCTTC	CASSLLSGRRSYNEQFF
NA	TRBV20-1	many	TRBJ1-1	12	TGCAGTGCTCCTTCGCAGGGCAATGAAGCTTTCTTT	CSAPSQGNEAFF
TRBD2	TRBV15	many	TRBJ2-1	16	TGTGCCACCAGCAGAGATAGCAGGACTAGCGGGAGAGGTCAGCTCTTC	CATSRDSRTSGRGQLF
NA	TRBV5-1	many	TRBJ1-1	14	TGCGCCAGCAGCAAGGGACATACGAACACTGAAGCTTTCTTT	CASSKGHTNTEAFF
NA	TRBV20-1	many	TRBJ2-7	17	TGCAGTGCTAGACCCCCGACAGGAATCCCCCTTCCGAACGAGCAGTACTTC	CSARPPTGIPLPNEQYF